A single sample is the source of the 23 T cell receptor beta chains below, sequenced in a study of CD8 T cells in ankylosing spondylitis (dated by TCRdb to the late 2010s). Receptor amplification or capture employed 5' RACE. For sequencing, an Illumina HiSeq 2500 was employed. The public reads were run again by TCRdb, first through fastp at Q25 and then through MiXCR, and only productive beta chains were kept. Under each unique CDR3 protein, matching rows form one entry showing the most common genes and DNA. The sample has a few hundred thousand distinct CDR3 sequences on record, about a fifth of them singletons. Approximately 16% of the sample belongs to the ten largest clones. Their target antigens are unknown. What the authors observed across the whole study: Blood from ankylosing spondylitis patients appeared to be characterized by a TCR beta motif made up of under ten highly homologous amino acid variants.

Sample: blood, either unsorted or a sorted T cell fraction (not recorded which). These receptor sequences come from a male donor with ankylosing spondylitis.

This clonotype was observed at least ten times. V and J are TRBV6-5 and TRBJ2-1, with 13 nucleotides matching TRBD2. CDR3 size: 17 residues. V shed 0 bases, J shed 4 bases, and the junction held 3 bases outside the gene matches. From germline, CDR1 is MNHEY and CDR2 SVGAGI. CDR3 DNA sequence: TGTGCCAGCAGTTACTCAGGACTAGCGGGAGTGTACAATGAGCAGTTCTTC. It encodes CASSYSGLAGVYNEQFF.

This chain joins TRBV27 and TRBJ2-7; D is undetermined. The V and J ends lost 2 bases and 3 bases respectively, with 11 bases between them. Looked up from germline, CDR1 is MNHEY and CDR2 is SMNVEV (reference sequence). This CDR3 spans 14 amino acids. The CDR3 region is CASSLRPGFYEQYF. The CDR3 nucleotides are TGTGCCAGCAGTTTAAGGCCTGGGTTCTACGAGCAGTACTTC.

This clonotype was seen only a few times. The genes are TRBV27 and TRBJ1-6; 9 bases line up with TRBD1. The V gene's germline CDR1 is MNHEY and CDR2 SMNVEV (reference sequence). Trimming removed 6 bases from V and 11 bases from J; junction bases left unmatched: 8. This CDR3 is built from 14 residues. CDR3 bases: TGTGCCAGCAGCCCTGGACAGGGGATAACACCCCTCCACTTT. Encoded protein: CASSPGQGITPLHF.

V usage is TRBV5-6 and J usage is TRBJ1-4; the D is unclear. The CDR3 consists of 13 residues. Germline V CDR1 and CDR2: SGHDT, YYEEEE. V lost 0 bases to trimming and J lost 7 bases, with 7 bases between them. The CDR3 DNA reads as TGTGCCAGCAGCTTGGCCGTGAGTGAAAAACTGTTTTTT. This sequence encodes CASSLAVSEKLFF.

This clonotype was counted between two and nine times. The chain has TRBV12-3 or TRBV12-4 and TRBJ2-4; D gene ambiguous. Deletions cut 6 bases from V and 7 bases from J, with 10 bases between. CDR3 length: 12 amino acids. CDR3 sequence: CASRDEWNIQYF. CDR3 nucleotides: TGTGCCAGCAGGGATGAGTGGAACATTCAGTACTTC.

V and J are TRBV27 and TRBJ2-3; tentative D call: TRBD2 (6 bases). Germline V lookup: CDR1 MNHEY, CDR2 SMNVEV (reference sequence). This CDR3 comprises 15 residues. The V end lost 6 bases, the J end lost 1 base, and 14 bases lay between the germline ends. The CDR3 sequence: CASREGSPGTDTQYF. For the CDR3, the DNA is TGTGCCAGCAGGGAGGGGTCACCTGGCACAGATACGCAGTATTTT.

This clonotype was picked up many times. The rearrangement uses TRBV12-3 or TRBV12-4 and TRBJ2-1; D remains ambiguous. The V gene lost 5 bases and the J gene lost 10 bases, with 12 bases spanning the gap. CDR3 length: 12 amino acids. The CDR3 DNA reads TGTGCCAGCAGTCTCCACGTAGAGGAGCAGTTCTTC. It translates to CASSLHVEEQFF.

This clonotype was counted only a few times. This rearrangement joins TRBV4-1 to TRBJ2-7, with D maybe TRBD1 (5 bases). This CDR3 spans 15 amino acids. Germline values: CDR1 MGHRA, CDR2 YSYEKL. Trimming cost V 3 bases and J 3 bases, with 15 bases left between them. As DNA, the CDR3 is TGCGCCAGCAGCCATGTAGGAGACAGCGTCTACGAGCAGTACTTC. Its protein is CASSHVGDSVYEQYF.

This clonotype has more than one count but fewer than ten. The chain uses TRBV5-6 and TRBJ2-6, with D uncertain. This CDR3 is built from 16 residues. Germline CDR1 is SGHDT and CDR2 is YYEEEE. Deletions cut 1 base from V and 0 bases from J, with 8 bases between. The CDR3 spells CASSLFSPSGANVLTF. The CDR3, as DNA: TGTGCCAGCAGCTTGTTCAGTCCCTCTGGGGCCAACGTCCTGACTTTC.

The chain recombines TRBV20-1 with TRBJ1-1; D is uncertain. V lost 6 bases and J 5 bases, leaving 10 bases between the germline ends. The CDR3 sequence is 11 residues long. Per germline, CDR1 DFQATT and CDR2 SNEGSKA (reference sequence). CDR3 sequence: CSASLMTEAFF. CDR3 in DNA: TGCAGTGCCAGTCTTATGACTGAAGCTTTCTTT.

This clonotype appeared a few times. The J gene is TRBJ1-1, the V gene TRBV29-1, with no clear D. Germline assignment: CDR1 SQVTM and CDR2 ANQGSEA. V shed 4 bases and J shed 3 bases, with 12 bases lying between them. The CDR3 extends over 13 amino acids. CDR3 region: CSVVRNRDTEAFF. The CDR3, as DNA: TGCAGCGTTGTTAGAAATCGGGACACTGAAGCTTTCTTT.

This clonotype was seen at least ten times. The chain is built from TRBV20-1 and TRBJ2-7; D possibly corresponds to TRBD1 (5 bases). This CDR3 region has 15 residues. Deletions cut 0 bases from V and 3 bases from J, with 15 bases between. The germline V gene has CDR1 DFQATT and CDR2 SNEGSKA (reference sequence). CDR3 protein: CSARDHRPIGYEQYF. The CDR3 nucleotides are TGCAGTGCTAGAGACCACAGGCCCATAGGCTACGAGCAGTACTTC.

The gene calls are TRBV5-1 and TRBJ2-5; D gene unclear. Trimming left V 0 bases short and J 0 bases short, with 6 bases between. Germline CDR1 and CDR2: SGHRS and YFSETQ. The CDR3 runs to 14 residues. For the CDR3, the DNA is TGCGCCAGCAGCTTGGTAACAGACCAAGAGACCCAGTACTTC. Protein product: CASSLVTDQETQYF.

The chain has TRBV29-1 and TRBJ2-5; D call uncertain. Trimming took 1 base from V and 1 from J, leaving 13 bases between them. The V gene's germline CDR1 is SQVTM and CDR2 ANQGSEA. This CDR3 spans 15 amino acids. DNA of the CDR3: TGCAGCGTTGAAGGCACCGGCAGGTCCCAAGAGACCCAGTACTTC. Translating it yields CSVEGTGRSQETQYF.

The rearrangement links TRBV20-1 to TRBJ1-5, with TRBD1 as a possible D gene (5 bases). The ends were cut back, 1 base at V and 4 bases at J, with 8 bases in the middle. This CDR3 is 13 amino acids long. Germline V gives CDR1 DFQATT, CDR2 SNEGSKA (reference sequence). CDR3: CSARVDINQPQHF. CDR3 in DNA: TGCAGTGCTAGAGTGGACATAAATCAGCCCCAGCATTTT.

The chain carries TRBV11-1 and TRBJ2-1, with 14 bases matching TRBD2. Germline CDR1 reads SGHAT; CDR2 reads FQDESV (reference sequence). Losses at the gene ends were 1 base for V and 5 bases for J; bases not matched to a gene: 7. The CDR3 sequence is 18 residues long. Written as DNA, the CDR3 is TGTGCCAGCAGCTTAGGGCGACTAGCGGGAGGGAACGACAATGAGCAGTTCTTC. The encoded protein is CASSLGRLAGGNDNEQFF.

This clonotype was observed at least ten times. V and J are TRBV20-1 and TRBJ2-5; 9 nucleotides agree with TRBD1. Germline assignment: CDR1 DFQATT and CDR2 SNEGSKA (reference sequence). J gave up 5 bases and V 4 bases, and 8 bases lay outside the gene matches. This CDR3 has 14 amino acids. CDR3 sequence: CSAKDRDRVETQYF. CDR3 nucleotides: TGCAGTGCTAAAGACCGGGACAGGGTGGAGACCCAGTACTTC.

V and J are TRBV6-5 and TRBJ1-2; 9 positions match TRBD1. V lost 0 bases and J lost 8; bases outside the gene matches: 7. The germline V gene has CDR1 MNHEY and CDR2 SVGAGI. This CDR3 spans 15 amino acids. The CDR3 nucleotides read TGTGCCAGCAGTTACTCCGGGACAGGGAGTGGGGGCTACACCTTC. This sequence encodes CASSYSGTGSGGYTF.

The CDR3 loop reads CASSQDPGTGYGYTF. The CDR3 region has the DNA TGTGCCAGCAGCCAAGACCCCGGGACAGGCTATGGCTACACCTTC. The chain is built from TRBV3-1 and TRBJ1-2, with 8 positions matching TRBD1. V lost 0 bases to trimming and J lost 4 bases; unmatched junction nucleotides: 4. The CDR3 has 15 residues. The germline V gene encodes CDR1 LGHDT and CDR2 YNNKEL (reference sequence). Filled out from reference TRBV3-1 and TRBJ1-2, the complete variable domain reads DTAVSQTPKYLVTQMGNDKSIKCEQNLGHDTMYWYKQDSKKFLKIMFSYNNKELIINETVPNRFSPKSPDKAHLNLHINSLELGDSAVYFCASSQDPGTGYGYTFGSGTRLTVV.

This clonotype has only a few counts. Here the CDR3 DNA reads TGTGCCAGCAGGAGAGCCGGGACAGGGGTAGGAAACACCATATATTTT. It encodes CASRRAGTGVGNTIYF. The chain couples TRBV12-3 or TRBV12-4 to TRBJ1-3; TRBD1 matches at 10 bases. With 6 bases clipped from V and 4 bases from J, the junction kept 9 bases outside the gene matches. This CDR3 contains 16 residues.

This clonotype has only a few counts. V gene TRBV15 combines with J gene TRBJ2-1, with 9 bases fitting TRBD2. CDR1 is LNHNV and CDR2 is YYDKDF in the germline V gene (reference sequence). CDR3 size: 15 residues. With 1 base clipped from V and 7 bases from J, the junction kept 5 bases outside the gene matches. The CDR3 spells CATSRVVAGDNEQFF. The CDR3 bases are TGTGCCACCAGCAGAGTGGTAGCGGGAGATAATGAGCAGTTCTTC.

The sample holds many counts of this clonotype. V usage is TRBV12-3 or TRBV12-4 and J usage is TRBJ1-1, with D possibly TRBD1 on 6 matching bases. This CDR3 comprises 13 residues. The V gene lost 5 bases and the J gene lost 4 bases, with 11 bases spanning the gap. CDR3 sequence (DNA): TGTGCCAGCAGTACTTACAGGGTCACTGAAGCTTTCTTT. It specifies CASSTYRVTEAFF.

For the CDR3, the DNA is TGTGCCAGCAGCCCTGCCCCGGCCGGGGCTCATGAAAAACTGTTTTTT. Translation gives CASSPAPAGAHEKLFF. The chain has TRBV3-1 and TRBJ1-4, with D maybe TRBD1 (5 bases). The length of the CDR3 is 16 residues. Germline V CDR1 and CDR2: LGHDT, YNNKEL (reference sequence). V was clipped by 4 bases and J by 6 bases, with 18 bases between them.